This T cell receptor beta chain was profiled in a study of glioma-infiltrating T cells after dendritic cell vaccination. Time point here: after dendritic cell vaccination, including at tumor progression/relapse. Method: immunoSEQ multiplex PCR; TCRdb's copy keeps in-frame clones and lacks some. Of 100,000 or so clones listed, 90% are singletons. Germline CDR1 and CDR2: ENHRY and SYGVKD. The ends lost 4 bases at V and 4 bases at J; junction bases unmatched: 4. The CDR3 has 13 amino acids. The sequencing used blood, collected after dendritic cell vaccination. The chain links TRBV10-3 to TRBJ2-7, with 7 bases fitting TRBD2. This TCR derives from a human donor with glioblastoma. The CDR3 DNA is TGTGCCATCAGTGGGACTAGTAGTTACGAGCAGTACTTC. It translates to CAISGTSSYEQYF.